This section outlines one T cell receptor (beta chain) sequence together with its context. Original processing notes: Amplification of reference gene primers was used by the study to estimate nucleated cell counts. Data came from immunoSEQ multiplex PCR; TCRdb stores just in-frame clones and leaves some out. For V, J and clone size, that table is used; D and trimming come from the DNA. The sample lists 150,000 to 200,000 clones, around four fifths occurring once. This entry belongs to a study of blood T cell repertoires in COVID-19. On the study more broadly: COVID-19 samples, acute and convalescent, were from the United States, Italy and Spain. From T cells, B-cell-depleted T cells, or PBMCs came the material, which was cDNA or gDNA.

The CDR3 sequence is 12 residues long. CDR1 and CDR2 (germline): LGHDT, YNNKEL (reference sequence). The ends were cut back, 4 bases at V and 2 bases at J, with 6 bases in the middle. The sample comprised peripheral blood. This clonotype was sampled from a woman between 65 and 79 years old who had recovered from COVID-19. V gene TRBV3-1 (or the pseudogene TRBV3-2) combines with J gene TRBJ2-7; possible D gene TRBD1, 6 bases. CDR3 DNA sequence: TGTGCCAGCAGCCGGACAGCCTACGAGCAGTACTTC. Translating it yields CASSRTAYEQYF.